The subject of this entry is one T cell receptor beta chain. What it binds is unknown. CD4+ T cells from unexposed donors were obtained before the COVID-19 pandemic (2011-2018). Assay: immunoSEQ multiplex PCR; the TCRdb copy retains only in-frame clones and omits some. The table includes about 64,000 clones, approximately 94% detected once. This record belongs to a study of CD4 T cells in relation to SARS-CoV-2 and coronaviruses. Study-level information: The restricting HLA molecule for shared crossreactive spike epitopes was mapped.

Germline loops: CDR1 LNHNV, CDR2 YYDKDF (reference sequence). The CDR3 sequence is 16 residues long. V lost 0 bases and J lost 1; bases outside the gene matches: 3. Study-level findings and limits: Crossreactivity was assessed only for spike protein, not other viral proteins.

The receptor was isolated from a human donor in good health. The chain couples TRBV15 to TRBJ2-3; 8 positions agree with TRBD2. The specimen sequenced was naive CD4+ T cells from PBMCs. Subset meaning: naive CD4+ T cells isolated by negative enrichment. The CDR3 loop is CATSRDLLAGTDTQYF. CDR3 coding DNA: TGTGCCACCAGCAGAGATCTACTAGCGGGCACAGATACGCAGTATTTT.